The 14 T cell receptor beta chains given below trace back to one sample, sequenced in a study of T cell changes during pregnancy in multiple sclerosis. Profiling relied on immunoSEQ multiplex PCR, and the TCRdb table lists in-frame clones only, not all of them. The sample holds some 53,000 clones, about 92% seen once. The source material was CD4+ T cells from peripheral blood mononuclear cells, sampled in the third trimester of pregnancy. The receptors stem from a female donor with multiple sclerosis, enrolled in a pregnancy study.

The chain recombines TRBV19 with TRBJ2-1, with 9 bases aligning to TRBD2. The CDR3 is 15 amino acids. V lost 4 bases, J lost 5 bases, and 6 bases stayed unmatched. The germline V gene encodes CDR1 LNHDA and CDR2 SQIVND (reference sequence). In nucleotides, the CDR3 is TGTGCCAGTAGTACTGGACTAGCGAGCCACAATGAGCAGTTCTTC. It yields the protein CASSTGLASHNEQFF. Supplemented by reference TRBV19 and TRBJ2-1, the full variable domain reads DGGITQSPKYLFRKEGQNVTLSCEQNLNHDAMYWYRQDPGQGLRLIYYSQIVNDFQKGDIAEGYSVSREKKESFPLTVTSAQKNPTAFYLCASSTGLASHNEQFFGPGTRLTVL.

The rearrangement uses TRBV4-1 and TRBJ1-1; 7 nucleotides line up with TRBD1. This CDR3 comprises 15 residues. Germline CDR1 and CDR2: MGHRA and YSYEKL. V was pared by 0 bases and J by 5 bases, with 6 bases of the junction left unmatched. The CDR3 DNA is TGCGCCAGCAGCCAAGATCCCGGGACAGTGACTGAAGCTTTCTTT. Translating gives CASSQDPGTVTEAFF.

This rearrangement joins TRBV9 to TRBJ1-3, with TRBD1 identical over 7 bases. In germline, CDR1 is SGDLS, CDR2 YYNGEE. This CDR3 contains 15 residues. Trimming removed 4 bases from V and 3 bases from J; junction bases left unmatched: 7. CDR3 amino acids: CASSPRDRVGNTIYF. As DNA, the CDR3 is TGTGCCAGCAGCCCCCGAGACAGGGTTGGAAACACCATATATTTT.

In its sample, this clone was seen a few times. This chain connects TRBV28 to TRBJ1-1, with D uncertain. Germline V gives CDR1 MDHEN, CDR2 SYDVKM. The CDR3 is 15 amino acids. The V and J ends lost 2 bases and 3 bases respectively, with 13 bases between them. In DNA, the CDR3 is TGTGCCAGCAGTTTAACGGGTCATGCGTACACTGAAGCTTTCTTT. Its translation is CASSLTGHAYTEAFF.

This chain connects TRBV27 to TRBJ2-2; 9 bases match TRBD1. V gave up 5 bases and J gave up 3 bases; unmatched junction bases: 10. Germline V gene lookup returns CDR1 MNHEY and CDR2 SMNVEV (reference sequence). The CDR3 is made up of 17 amino acids. CDR3 sequence (DNA): TGTGCCAGCAGTCCGTCCCGGACAGGGGAACACACCGGGGAGCTGTTTTTT. Its translation: CASSPSRTGEHTGELFF.

The CDR3 reads CASSYSAVYNEQFF. As DNA, the CDR3 is TGTGCCAGCAGTTACTCGGCCGTATACAATGAGCAGTTCTTC. V is TRBV6-6 and J is TRBJ2-1, with D hard to call. CDR3 size: 14 residues. The ends were cut back, 0 bases at V and 4 bases at J, with 7 bases in the middle. Germline V gives CDR1 MNHNY, CDR2 SVGAGI (reference sequence).

The genes are TRBV7-3 and TRBJ2-1; tentative D call: TRBD1 (6 bases). The CDR3 spans 15 residues. V dropped 2 bases and J dropped 7 bases, with 15 bases sitting between them. Germline V gene sequence: CDR1 SGHTA, CDR2 FQGTGA. The CDR3 is CASSLQGKVENEQFF. CDR3 bases: TGTGCCAGCAGCTTACAGGGGAAGGTTGAAAATGAGCAGTTCTTC. Variable domain in full (rest from reference TRBV7-3 and TRBJ2-1): GAGVSQTPSNKVTEKGKYVELRCDPISGHTALYWYRQSLGQGPEFLIYFQGTGAADDSGLPNDRFFAVRPEGSVSTLKIQRTERGDSAVYLCASSLQGKVENEQFFGPGTRLTVL.

The chain is built from TRBV18 and TRBJ2-7; TRBD2 matches 9 bases. CDR3 length: 14 amino acids. Germline values: CDR1 KGHSH, CDR2 LQKENI. The V segment lost 5 bases and the J segment 3 bases; nucleotides outside the gene matches: 5. The CDR3 DNA sequence: TGTGCCAGCTCATCCGGTAGCGGGGGCTACGAGCAGTACTTC. It specifies CASSSGSGGYEQYF.

This chain links TRBV5-1 with TRBJ2-2; TRBD1 matches at 8 bases. The junction had 14 bases not matched to a gene; V was cut back by 5 bases and J by 5 bases. The CDR3 loop spans 17 amino acids. Looked up from germline, CDR1 is SGHRS and CDR2 is YFSETQ. The CDR3: CASRTSAGQGWTGELFF. The CDR3 bases are TGCGCCAGCAGGACGTCGGCCGGACAGGGCTGGACCGGGGAGCTGTTTTTT.

The V gene is TRBV5-4, the J gene TRBJ2-7; 8 bases are a match to TRBD2. The ends lost 4 bases at V and 0 bases at J; junction bases unmatched: 9. Per the germline V gene, CDR1 is SGHNT and CDR2 is YYREEE (reference sequence). CDR3 length equals 16 residues. CDR3 loop: CASSPSPSGSSYEQYF. CDR3 coding DNA: TGTGCCAGCAGCCCCTCCCCAAGCGGGAGCTCCTACGAGCAGTACTTC. Full variable domain (outside the CDR3, taken from reference TRBV5-4 and TRBJ2-7): ETGVTQSPTHLIKTRGQQVTLRCSSQSGHNTVSWYQQALGQGPQFIFQYYREEENGRGNFPPRFSGLQFPNYSSELNVNALELDDSALYLCASSPSPSGSSYEQYFGPGTRLTVT.

The chain uses TRBV18 and TRBJ2-2; D is uncertain. The CDR3 runs to 14 residues. The germline gives CDR1 KGHSH, CDR2 LQKENI. The V end lost 6 bases, the J end lost 6 bases, and 14 bases lay between the germline ends. CDR3 region: CASSKPVAAGELFF. The CDR3 bases are TGTGCCAGCTCGAAACCTGTAGCTGCCGGGGAGCTGTTTTTT.

The J gene is TRBJ1-4, the V gene TRBV19; 8 bases are a match to TRBD1. The CDR3 is 19 amino acids. CDR1 LNHDA and CDR2 SQIVND come from the germline V gene (reference sequence). V lost 4 bases and J lost 3; bases outside the gene matches: 16. CDR3 coding DNA: TGTGCCAGTAGTACTCCGTTTCCGGCAGGGGGCTTACCTAATGAAAAACTGTTTTTT. It codes for CASSTPFPAGGLPNEKLFF.

This chain joins TRBV28 and TRBJ2-2, with TRBD2 matching over 11 bases. The J segment lost 2 bases and the V segment lost 3 bases, leaving 5 bases of the junction unmatched. The germline V gene has CDR1 MDHEN and CDR2 SYDVKM. This CDR3 spans 17 amino acids. CDR3 DNA sequence: TGTGCCAGCAGTTTCCCGGGACTAGCGGAAAACACCGGGGAGCTGTTTTTT. Its protein product is CASSFPGLAENTGELFF.

CDR3 sequence: CASSPTTGLVGAFF. In DNA form, the CDR3 reads TGTGCCAGCAGCCCCACGACAGGGCTCGTAGGAGCTTTCTTT. The chain joins TRBV7-2 to TRBJ1-1, with 7 bases identical to TRBD1. Germline assignment: CDR1 SGHTA and CDR2 FQGNSA. There are 14 residues in the CDR3. Trimming took 5 bases from V and 10 from J; bases not matched to a gene: 13. The full variable domain, its missing parts supplied by reference TRBV7-2 and TRBJ1-1, is GAGVSQSPSNKVTEKGKDVELRCDPISGHTALYWYRQSLGQGLEFLIYFQGNSAPDKSGLPSDRFSAERTGGSVSTLTIQRTQQEDSAVYLCASSPTTGLVGAFFGQGTRLTVV.